These T cell receptor beta chains were read from a single sample in a study of control samples from healthy donors and cancer patients. Sequencing used immunoSEQ multiplex PCR; TCRdb keeps in-frame clones, though not all of them. The sample has about 80,000 clones; nearly 90% are singletons. Sequences were obtained from blood. The receptors derive from a man aged 50 to 60 in good health. The CDR3 runs from the conserved cysteine through the conserved F or W. D genes are given only for firm matches. Some rows have no size entry. The others give once, few or many, or a class for an expanded clone.

abundance	j_gene	v_gene	d_gene	CDR3nt	CDR3aa
-	TRBJ2-3	TRBV24-1	-	TGTGCCACCAGTGATCAACCTCCCGACACTACCACAGATACGCAGTATTTT	CATSDQPPDTTTDTQYF
once	TRBJ1-2	TRBV19	TRBD1	TGTGCCAGTAGTATAGTGGTCAGGGGGAATGGCTACACCTTC	CASSIVVRGNGYTF
-	TRBJ2-7	TRBV5-1	-	TGCGCCAGCAGCTTGTTATCGGTTCGGCGCTTTTCCTACGAGCAGTACTTC	CASSLLSVRRFSYEQYF
-	TRBJ1-1	TRBV11-2	TRBD1	TGTGCCAGCAGTATAACAGGGGGCCGTACTGAAGCTTTCTTT	CASSITGGRTEAFF
-	TRBJ2-6	TRBV20-1	-	TGCAGTGCTAGTGCTATGGGCCACTCCTCTGGGGCCAACGTCCTGACTTTC	CSASAMGHSSGANVLTF
once	TRBJ2-5	TRBV19	-	TGTGCCAGTATGGCTAATGGGGGGGAGACCCAGTACTTC	CASMANGGETQYF
-	TRBJ1-2	TRBV5-1	-	TGCGCCAGCAGCTTGGGAAGGGACTATGGCTACACCTTC	CASSLGRDYGYTF
-	TRBJ2-5	TRBV7-9	TRBD1	TGTGCCAGCAGCCAAGTTGACAGGGCAGGAGAGACCCAGTACTTC	CASSQVDRAGETQYF
few	TRBJ1-5	TRBV15	TRBD1	TGTGCCACCAGCAGGGAGGGCAGGGGGGATCAGCCCCAGCATTTT	CATSREGRGDQPQHF
few	TRBJ1-1	TRBV29-1	TRBD1	TGCAGCGTTGACAGGGGGCTACGGGCGGGGTTTGAAGCTTTCTTT	CSVDRGLRAGFEAFF
-	TRBJ2-3	TRBV29-1	-	TGCAGCGTTGAAGGGGACGTCCGTAGCACAGATACGCAGTATTTT	CSVEGDVRSTDTQYF
once	TRBJ1-5	TRBV29-1	TRBD1	TGCAGCGTTGTTACCGGACAGGGAGATCAGCCCCAGCATTTT	CSVVTGQGDQPQHF
-	TRBJ2-3	TRBV11-2	-	TGTGCCAGCAGCTTAGTCTGGGTTAGCACAGATACGCAGTATTTT	CASSLVWVSTDTQYF
-	TRBJ2-4	TRBV7-9	-	TGTGCCAGCAGCTTAGATCTTCCGAGGGAAAACATTCAGTACTTC	CASSLDLPRENIQYF
-	TRBJ2-3	TRBV7-8	-	TGTGCCAGCAGCTTAAGGCGGGGAGGAGATACGCAGTATTTT	CASSLRRGGDTQYF
-	TRBJ1-6	TRBV6-2/TRBV6-3	-	TGTGCCAGCAGCCCTACATCGAGCTCCTATAATTCACCCCTCCACTTT	CASSPTSSSYNSPLHF
-	TRBJ1-1	TRBV24-1	TRBD1	TGTGCCACCAGTGATTCTCGGACAGGGGCCCCTGAAGCTTTCTTT	CATSDSRTGAPEAFF
once	TRBJ2-1	TRBV5-1	TRBD2	TGCGCCAGCAGCTTTGGACTAGCGGGGGGCCGGTATCCTACGTTCAATGAGCAGTTCTTC	CASSFGLAGGRYPTFNEQFF
-	TRBJ1-1	TRBV10-3	TRBD1	TGTGCCATCAGTAGACAGGGGTCGAACACTGAAGCTTTCTTT	CAISRQGSNTEAFF
-	TRBJ1-2	TRBV15	-	TGTGCCACCAGCAGACCCTGGGTCGGGGAGACGGGCTATGGCTACACCTTC	CATSRPWVGETGYGYTF
-	TRBJ1-2	TRBV19	-	TGTGCCAGTAGTATAGTAGGAGGGGTGAACGGCTACACCTTC	CASSIVGGVNGYTF
-	TRBJ1-6	TRBV25-1	-	TGTGCCAGCACTGAAGGGTCGAATCATTCACCCCTCCACTTT	CASTEGSNHSPLHF
-	TRBJ1-6	TRBV18	-	TGTGCCAGCTCATCGGACTTCAATTCACCCCTCCACTTT	CASSSDFNSPLHF
-	TRBJ1-6	TRBV6-1	TRBD1	TGTGCCAGCAGTGGCTCAACCGGGACAGGGGTCGGGGGTAATTCACCCCTCCACTTT	CASSGSTGTGVGGNSPLHF
once	TRBJ1-2	TRBV30	-	TGTGCCTGGAGCCCGACCATACGCGGAGGCTACACCTTC	CAWSPTIRGGYTF
-	TRBJ1-2	TRBV3-1/TRBV3-2	TRBD1	TGTGCCAGCAGCCAGAGAGGGGACAGGATCTATGGCTACACCTTC	CASSQRGDRIYGYTF
few	TRBJ1-1	TRBV6-5	-	TGTGCCAGCAGTGACTCCGTTAACACTGAAGCTTTCTTT	CASSDSVNTEAFF
-	TRBJ1-3	TRBV14	-	TGTGCCAGCAGCCAACAGACTGTATTCTCTGGAAACACCATATATTTT	CASSQQTVFSGNTIYF
-	TRBJ1-5	TRBV27	-	TGTGCCAGCAGTTTATCCTCAAGAGCTCAGCCCCAGCATTTT	CASSLSSRAQPQHF
-	TRBJ1-6	TRBV11-2	-	TGTGCCAGCAGCTTAGGGAGGCCGAAAACAACACCCCTCCACTTT	CASSLGRPKTTPLHF
-	TRBJ2-1	TRBV7-5	-	TGTGCCAGAAGCCGGGACATATGGGCGGTTGAGCAGTTCTTC	CARSRDIWAVEQFF
-	TRBJ1-5	TRBV6-2/TRBV6-3	-	TGTGCCAGCAGTTACGGGGGCGGGGGTCAGCCCCAGCATTTT	CASSYGGGGQPQHF
-	TRBJ2-1	TRBV28	TRBD1	TGTGCCAGCAGCTGGACAGGGAAAGTCAATGAGCAGTTCTTC	CASSWTGKVNEQFF
-	TRBJ2-7	TRBV6-5	TRBD2	TGTGCCAGCAGCCCACTAGCGTCCTACGAGCAGTACTTC	CASSPLASYEQYF
-	TRBJ2-1	TRBV24-1	-	TGTGCCACCAGTGATAAGCGGTACCCCTACAATGAGCAGTTCTTC	CATSDKRYPYNEQFF
-	TRBJ1-2	TRBV10-2	-	TGCGCCAGCAGTGAGACGGATCCCGGGGGCTACACCTTC	CASSETDPGGYTF
-	TRBJ1-5	TRBV12-3/TRBV12-4	-	TGTGCCAGCAGTTTATCAGGGAAGCCCCAGCATTTT	CASSLSGKPQHF
few	TRBJ2-7	TRBV11-2	TRBD2	TGTGCCAGCAGCTTAGCCCTAGCGGGGCTAGCTTACGAGCAGTACTTC	CASSLALAGLAYEQYF
once	TRBJ1-1	TRBV28	-	TGTGCCAGCAGCCCGGAGAGGGGTCTGGGCACTGAAGCTTTCTTT	CASSPERGLGTEAFF
-	TRBJ2-5	TRBV2	TRBD2	TGTGCCAGCAGTCCTGGGACTAGCGGGGGTGAGACCCAGTACTTC	CASSPGTSGGETQYF
-	TRBJ2-1	TRBV5-5	TRBD1	TGTGCCAGCAGCTCGACAGGGGGGTCCTACAATGAGCAGTTCTTC	CASSSTGGSYNEQFF
-	TRBJ1-1	TRBV7-6	-	TGTGCCAGCAGTCAAGATGGTTTCAGGGGACAAGCTTTCTTT	CASSQDGFRGQAFF
-	TRBJ1-1	TRBV11-1	-	TGTGCCAGCAGCTTATTCGGTCGGAACACTGAAGCTTTCTTT	CASSLFGRNTEAFF
once	TRBJ1-1	TRBV10-2	TRBD1	TGCGCCAGCAGCGAAGGGACAGCCATGAACACTGAAGCTTTCTTT	CASSEGTAMNTEAFF
-	TRBJ2-2	TRBV19	-	TGTGCCAGTAGTACCAGACTAGCCGGGGAGCTGTTTTTT	CASSTRLAGELFF
-	TRBJ1-4	TRBV19	TRBD1	TGTGCCAGTAGTAGGAAGGACAGGCAAAGGAGAGAAAAACTGTTTTTT	CASSRKDRQRREKLFF
-	TRBJ1-1	TRBV18	-	TGTGCCAGCTCACCTAACCGGAACACTGAAGCTTTCTTT	CASSPNRNTEAFF
-	TRBJ2-7	TRBV14	-	TGTGCCAGCAGCCCCCTCGATGTGAGCTACGAGCAGTACTTC	CASSPLDVSYEQYF
-	TRBJ2-7	TRBV24-1	-	TGTGCCACCAGTGAAGGACATACCTACGAGCAGTACTTC	CATSEGHTYEQYF
-	TRBJ1-2	TRBV14	-	TGTGCCAGCAGCCAGCAGGGTGCTAACTATGGCTACACCTTC	CASSQQGANYGYTF
-	TRBJ2-7	TRBV2	-	TGTGCCAGCAGCCCCCGGGAGTTCTACGAGCAGTACTTC	CASSPREFYEQYF
few	TRBJ1-3	TRBV7-9	-	TGTGCCAGCAGCCCCGACATCTCTGGAAACACCATATATTTT	CASSPDISGNTIYF
-	TRBJ1-3	TRBV23-1	-	TGCGCCAGCCGAGGAGAGTCACACCGACCGGGAAACACCATATATTTT	CASRGESHRPGNTIYF
-	TRBJ1-2	TRBV12-5	TRBD1	TGTGCTAGTGGTTCTACAGGGGGACTCTATGGCTACACCTTC	CASGSTGGLYGYTF